The 25 T cell receptor beta chains in this list originate from one sample, sequenced in a study of B cell selection in AIRE deficiency. Assay: immunoSEQ multiplex PCR; the TCRdb copy retains only in-frame clones and omits some. This repertoire shows 20,000 to 25,000 clones, roughly 97% found once; its top ten account for approximately 0.21%. CD4+CD127+ cells were sorted as the conventional CD4 T cells. The sample comprised CD4+CD127+ conventional T cells sorted from PBMCs. These receptors were obtained from a human donor in good health.

The gene calls are TRBV5-1 and TRBJ1-4; D may be TRBD1 (6 bases). This CDR3 is built from 15 residues. Trimming stripped 2 bases from V and 5 bases from J, with 13 bases between. The germline CDR1 and CDR2 sequences are SGHRS and YFSETQ. DNA of the CDR3: TGCGCCAGCAGCTTAACTGGGACACTGAATGAAAAACTGTTTTTT. Its protein is CASSLTGTLNEKLFF. The complete variable domain, with remaining parts taken from reference TRBV5-1 and TRBJ1-4, reads KAGVTQTPRYLIKTRGQQVTLSCSPISGHRSVSWYQQTPGQGLQFLFEYFSETQRNKGNFPGRFSGRQFSNSRSEMNVSTLELGDSALYLCASSLTGTLNEKLFFGSGTQLSVL.

The chain links TRBV28 to TRBJ2-3, with TRBD1 matching over 8 bases. There are 16 residues in the CDR3. The V and J ends lost 1 base and 5 bases, in that order; junction bases with no gene match: 8. Per the germline V gene, CDR1 is MDHEN and CDR2 is SYDVKM. CDR3 sequence (DNA): TGTGCCAGCAGTTTATCTAGCCAGGGGGCCGTAGATACGCAGTATTTT. Translated, it gives CASSLSSQGAVDTQYF.

This chain joins TRBV10-3 and TRBJ2-7; 7 bases line up with TRBD1. This CDR3 has 12 residues. Germline V gives CDR1 ENHRY, CDR2 SYGVKD. V trimming: 10 bases; J trimming: 5 bases; junction bases outside the gene matches: 8. CDR3 sequence reads: CATGQAGDEQYF. The CDR3 DNA reads as TGTGCCACCGGACAGGCCGGGGACGAGCAGTACTTC.

The CDR3 sequence: CASSPLTASTDTQYF. The CDR3 DNA sequence: TGTGCCAGCAGCCCCCTTACGGCTAGCACAGATACGCAGTATTTT. The chain carries TRBV5-5 and TRBJ2-3; D is unclear. V dropped 4 bases and J dropped 0 bases, with 12 bases sitting between them. Germline assignment: CDR1 SGHKS and CDR2 YYEKEE (reference sequence). The CDR3 runs 15 residues.

The chain is built from TRBV6-1 and TRBJ1-5; TRBD1 might be the D (5 bases). The germline V and J ends were trimmed by 4 bases and 5 bases, with 15 bases remaining between them. Germline V gives CDR1 MNHNS, CDR2 SASEGT. The CDR3 has 15 amino acids. For the CDR3, the DNA is TGTGCCAGCAGTGTTAGGCAGGGAAATTATCAGCCCCAGCATTTT. Translated, it gives CASSVRQGNYQPQHF.

This chain joins TRBV6-1 and TRBJ1-5, with D tentatively TRBD1 (5 bases). There are 17 residues in the CDR3. The germline V and J ends were trimmed by 2 bases and 4 bases, with 18 bases remaining between them. CDR1 and CDR2 (germline): MNHNS, SASEGT. CDR3: CASSESQPVRTNQPQHF. CDR3 bases: TGTGCCAGCAGTGAAAGCCAGCCGGTCCGGACAAATCAGCCCCAGCATTTT.

This chain uses TRBV7-9 with TRBJ1-2; tentative D call: TRBD1 (6 bases). This CDR3 is built from 12 residues. V lost 11 bases and J 8 bases, leaving 18 bases between the germline ends. Germline V gene sequence: CDR1 SEHNR, CDR2 FQNEAQ (reference sequence). The CDR3: CALGGAGGGYTF. CDR3 DNA sequence: TGTGCCTTAGGGGGGGCGGGGGGCGGCTACACCTTC.

The chain has TRBV19 and TRBJ1-5, with a possible D match to TRBD1 (5 bases). There are 18 residues in the CDR3. Between the trimmed V and J ends, which lost 7 bases and 3 bases, there was a span of 25 bases. The germline V gene has CDR1 LNHDA and CDR2 SQIVND (reference sequence). CDR3 protein: CASTPIQTRGGPNQPQHF. DNA for the CDR3: TGTGCCAGTACCCCAATCCAAACCCGTGGGGGTCCCAATCAGCCCCAGCATTTT.

J is TRBJ2-5 and V is TRBV2, with TRBD2 as a possible D gene (5 bases). In germline, CDR1 is SNHLY, CDR2 FYNNEI. The CDR3 has 12 amino acids. V was trimmed by 4 bases and J by 5 bases, leaving 8 bases between them. The CDR3 spells CASSGTWETQYF. The CDR3 bases are TGTGCCAGCAGTGGGACTTGGGAGACCCAGTACTTC.

V and J are TRBV7-3 and TRBJ2-1; the match to TRBD2 covers 11 bases. In germline, CDR1 is SGHTA, CDR2 FQGTGA. The CDR3 spans 14 residues. V was pared by 4 bases and J by 8 bases, with 4 bases of the junction left unmatched. The CDR3 nucleotides are TGTGCCAGCAGCTCGACTAGCGGGACGGATGAGCAGTTCTTC. Protein sequence: CASSSTSGTDEQFF.

The rearrangement links TRBV28 to TRBJ2-4, with D perhaps matching TRBD2 (5 bases). CDR3 length: 12 residues. Germline loops: CDR1 MDHEN, CDR2 SYDVKM. The V end lost 8 bases, the J end lost 0 bases, and 5 bases lay between the germline ends. CDR3 DNA: TGTGCCAGCCGGGAAGCCAAAAACATTCAGTACTTC. Amino acid sequence: CASREAKNIQYF.

The chain is built from TRBV6-1 and TRBJ2-7; TRBD1 matches at 8 bases. The CDR3 loop spans 13 amino acids. J gave up 7 bases and V 4 bases, and 6 bases lay outside the gene matches. Germline CDR1 is MNHNS and CDR2 is SASEGT. The chain's CDR3 is CASSGQGAGEQYF. In DNA form, the CDR3 reads TGTGCCAGCAGTGGTCAGGGGGCTGGGGAGCAGTACTTC.

The chain couples TRBV2 to TRBJ1-1, with unresolved D. V was shortened by 3 bases and J by 1 base, with 12 bases between the two germline ends. Looked up from germline, CDR1 is SNHLY and CDR2 is FYNNEI. This CDR3 region has 15 residues. CDR3 sequence reads: CASSEGAWRNTEAFF. In DNA form, the CDR3 reads TGTGCCAGCAGTGAGGGAGCGTGGAGGAACACTGAAGCTTTCTTT.

The J gene is TRBJ2-7, the V gene TRBV5-4, with TRBD1 matching 9 bases. CDR3 length: 16 amino acids. Germline values: CDR1 SGHNT, CDR2 YYREEE (reference sequence). V lost 3 bases and J lost 4; bases outside the gene matches: 11. Here the CDR3 DNA reads TGTGCCAGCAGCTCGGGCGGACAGGGGAACCTGTACGAGCAGTACTTC. Translating gives CASSSGGQGNLYEQYF.

The J gene is TRBJ2-3, the V gene TRBV10-3; D gene ambiguous. V dropped 6 bases and J dropped 10 bases, with 23 bases sitting between them. The CDR3 runs to 15 residues. Germline CDR1 is ENHRY and CDR2 is SYGVKD. The CDR3 region has the DNA TGTGCCATCAGCGAGGCACCGGGTTTTAGAGAATCGCAGTATTTT. Protein product: CAISEAPGFRESQYF.

The V gene is TRBV30, the J gene TRBJ2-2, with TRBD2 identical over 11 bases. This CDR3 spans 16 amino acids. V shed 2 bases, J shed 6 bases, and the junction held 8 bases outside the gene matches. Germline loops: CDR1 GTSNPN, CDR2 SVGIG (reference sequence). This chain's CDR3 is CAWSSLAGDSPGELFF. DNA for the CDR3: TGTGCCTGGAGTTCACTAGCGGGAGATAGTCCCGGGGAGCTGTTTTTT. The full variable domain, rest sourced from reference TRBV30 and TRBJ2-2, is SQTIHQWPATLVQPVGSPLSLECTVEGTSNPNLYWYRQAAGRGLQLLFYSVGIGQISSEVPQNLSASRPQDRQFILSSKKLLLSDSGFYLCAWSSLAGDSPGELFFGEGSRLTVL.

The chain uses TRBV29-1 and TRBJ2-7; D may be TRBD1 (5 bases). Germline V gives CDR1 SQVTM, CDR2 ANQGSEA. Trimming shortened V by 5 bases and J by 7 bases, and 18 bases separated the two germline ends. The CDR3 covers 13 residues. The CDR3, as DNA: TGCAGCGTTATAGGACAAGACTTGAAAGAGCAGTACTTC. Amino acid sequence: CSVIGQDLKEQYF.

This rearrangement joins TRBV19 to TRBJ1-1; D is ambiguous. The CDR3 contains 13 residues. The V end was cut by 3 bases, the J end by 1 base, with 6 bases between. The V gene's germline CDR1 is LNHDA and CDR2 SQIVND (reference sequence). The CDR3 DNA is TGTGCCAGTAGTATCTCGGGGAACACTGAAGCTTTCTTT. It is translated as CASSISGNTEAFF.

This clone was picked up a small number of times. V gene TRBV25-1 combines with J gene TRBJ1-1, with TRBD1 identical over 8 bases. V gave up 1 base and J gave up 7 bases; unmatched junction bases: 8. The CDR3 spans 15 residues. CDR1 and CDR2 from the germline V gene are MGHDK and SYGVNS. The CDR3 sequence is CASSEWNRGGGEAFF. CDR3 bases: TGTGCCAGCAGTGAATGGAACAGGGGGGGCGGTGAAGCTTTCTTT. The entire variable domain, with the rest obtained from reference TRBV25-1 and TRBJ1-1, is as follows: EADIYQTPRYLVIGTGKKITLECSQTMGHDKMYWYQQDPGMELHLIHYSYGVNSTEKGDLSSESTVSRIRTEHFPLTLESARPSHTSQYLCASSEWNRGGGEAFFGQGTRLTVV.

The chain couples TRBV9 to TRBJ2-5; weak D call: TRBD2 (5 bases). V lost 3 bases, J lost 1 base, and 10 bases lay in between. The CDR3 is 14 amino acids. CDR1 and CDR2 from the germline V gene are SGDLS and YYNGEE. The CDR3 is CASSEGARQETQYF. DNA for the CDR3: TGTGCCAGCAGCGAGGGAGCCCGCCAAGAGACCCAGTACTTC.

This clone was observed a single time. The rearrangement uses TRBV7-3 and TRBJ2-3; D remains unclear. Per the germline V gene, CDR1 is SGHTA and CDR2 is FQGTGA. V dropped 0 bases and J dropped 3 bases, with 10 bases sitting between them. The CDR3 contains 15 residues. The CDR3 coding sequence is TGTGCCAGCAGCTTAACGCCTCCCCCTACAGATACGCAGTATTTT. Protein product: CASSLTPPPTDTQYF.

This rearrangement joins TRBV7-8 to TRBJ1-1, with a possible D match to TRBD1 (5 bases). V shed 1 base and J shed 0 bases, with 9 bases lying between them. The CDR3 runs 15 residues. The V gene's germline CDR1 is SGHVS and CDR2 FQNEAQ. The CDR3 sequence: CASSLGGRVNTEAFF. The CDR3 DNA reads TGTGCCAGCAGCTTAGGGGGCAGGGTGAACACTGAAGCTTTCTTT.

V usage is TRBV15 and J usage is TRBJ2-3; 7 bases are shared with TRBD1. With V trimmed by 0 bases and J by 11 bases, 11 bases remained unmatched. Germline CDR1 and CDR2: LNHNV and YYDKDF (reference sequence). CDR3 length: 15 residues. The CDR3 nucleotides are TGTGCCACCAGCAGAGACCCTCTTATAGGGGGCATGCAGTATTTT. Protein: CATSRDPLIGGMQYF.

In DNA form, the CDR3 reads TGTGCCAGCAGTGACTGGAATACAGTTTTTCCTTTCTTT. Translated, it gives CASSDWNTVFPFF. The rearrangement uses TRBV2 and TRBJ1-1; D unclear. Germline lookup yields CDR1 SNHLY and CDR2 FYNNEI. V was clipped by 3 bases and J by 12 bases, with 17 bases between them. This CDR3 comprises 13 residues.

The chain combines TRBV6-1 with TRBJ1-3, with D maybe TRBD1 (5 bases). CDR1 is MNHNS, CDR2 SASEGT, per germline. Trimming cost V 6 bases and J 0 bases, with 12 bases left between them. CDR3 length: 15 amino acids. CDR3 bases: TGTGCCAGCAGCTCCAGACAGAACTCTGGAAACACCATATATTTT. Its protein product is CASSSRQNSGNTIYF.